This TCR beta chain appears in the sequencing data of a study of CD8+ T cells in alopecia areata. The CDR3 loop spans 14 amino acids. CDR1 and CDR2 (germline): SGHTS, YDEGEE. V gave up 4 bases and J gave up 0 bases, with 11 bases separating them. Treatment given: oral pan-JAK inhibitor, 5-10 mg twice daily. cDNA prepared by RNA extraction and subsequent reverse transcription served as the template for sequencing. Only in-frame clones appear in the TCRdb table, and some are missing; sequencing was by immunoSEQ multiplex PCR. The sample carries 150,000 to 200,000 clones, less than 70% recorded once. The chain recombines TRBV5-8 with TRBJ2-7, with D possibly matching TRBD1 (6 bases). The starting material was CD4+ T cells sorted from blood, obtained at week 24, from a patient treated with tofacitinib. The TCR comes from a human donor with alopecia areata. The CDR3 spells CASSIPGASYEQYF. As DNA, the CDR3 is TGTGCCAGCAGCATTCCAGGGGCCTCCTACGAGCAGTACTTC.